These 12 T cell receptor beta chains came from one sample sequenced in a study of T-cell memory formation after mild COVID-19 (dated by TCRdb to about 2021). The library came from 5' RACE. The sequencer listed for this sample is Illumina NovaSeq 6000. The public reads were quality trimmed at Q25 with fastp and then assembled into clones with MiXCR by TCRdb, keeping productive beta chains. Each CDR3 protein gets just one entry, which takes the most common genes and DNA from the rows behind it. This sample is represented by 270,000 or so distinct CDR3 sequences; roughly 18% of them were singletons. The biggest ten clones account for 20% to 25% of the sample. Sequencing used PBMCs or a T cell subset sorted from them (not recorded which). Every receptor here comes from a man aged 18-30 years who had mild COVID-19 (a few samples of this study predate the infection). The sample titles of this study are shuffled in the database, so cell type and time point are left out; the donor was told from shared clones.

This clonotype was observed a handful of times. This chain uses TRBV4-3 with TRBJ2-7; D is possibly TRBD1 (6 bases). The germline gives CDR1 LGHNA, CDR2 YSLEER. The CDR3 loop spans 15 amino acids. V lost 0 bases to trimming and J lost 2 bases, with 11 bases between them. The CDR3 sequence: CASSQDARTAYEQYF. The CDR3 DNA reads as TGCGCCAGCAGCCAAGACGCCAGGACAGCCTACGAGCAGTACTTC.

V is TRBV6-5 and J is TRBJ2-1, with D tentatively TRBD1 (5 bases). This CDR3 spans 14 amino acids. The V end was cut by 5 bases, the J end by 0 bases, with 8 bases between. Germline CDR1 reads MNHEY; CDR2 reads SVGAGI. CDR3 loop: CASSQGSSYNEQFF. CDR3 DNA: TGTGCCAGCAGTCAGGGAAGCTCCTACAATGAGCAGTTCTTC.

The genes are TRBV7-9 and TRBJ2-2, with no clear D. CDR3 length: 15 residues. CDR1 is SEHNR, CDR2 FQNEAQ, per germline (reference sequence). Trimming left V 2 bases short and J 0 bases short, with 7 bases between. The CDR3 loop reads CASSLHPANTGELFF. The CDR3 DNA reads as TGTGCCAGCAGCTTACACCCCGCGAACACCGGGGAGCTGTTTTTT.

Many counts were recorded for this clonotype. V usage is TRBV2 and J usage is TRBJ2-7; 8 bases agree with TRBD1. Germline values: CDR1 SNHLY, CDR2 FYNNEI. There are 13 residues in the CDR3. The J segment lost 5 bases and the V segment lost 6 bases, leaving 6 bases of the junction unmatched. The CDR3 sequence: CASRPQQGDEQYF. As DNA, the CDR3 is TGTGCCAGCAGACCGCAACAGGGGGACGAGCAGTACTTC.

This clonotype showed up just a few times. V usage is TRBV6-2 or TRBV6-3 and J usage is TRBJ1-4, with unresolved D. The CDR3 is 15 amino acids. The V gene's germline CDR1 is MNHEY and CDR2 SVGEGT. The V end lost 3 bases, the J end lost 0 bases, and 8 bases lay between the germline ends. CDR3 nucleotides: TGTGCCAGCAGTTATACGGCAGCAACTAATGAAAAACTGTTTTTT. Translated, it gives CASSYTAATNEKLFF.

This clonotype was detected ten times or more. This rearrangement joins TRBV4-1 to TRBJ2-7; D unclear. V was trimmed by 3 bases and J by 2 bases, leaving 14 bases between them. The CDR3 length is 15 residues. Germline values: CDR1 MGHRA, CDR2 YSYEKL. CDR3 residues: CASSQFSDGTYEQYF. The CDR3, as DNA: TGCGCCAGCAGCCAGTTCTCGGACGGTACCTACGAGCAGTACTTC.

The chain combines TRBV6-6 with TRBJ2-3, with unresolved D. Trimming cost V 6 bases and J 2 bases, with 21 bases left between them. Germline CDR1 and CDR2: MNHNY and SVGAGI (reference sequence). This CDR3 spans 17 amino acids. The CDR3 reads CASRSVTLDVITDTQYF. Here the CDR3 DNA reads TGTGCCAGCAGGTCAGTGACCTTAGACGTCATCACAGATACGCAGTATTTT.

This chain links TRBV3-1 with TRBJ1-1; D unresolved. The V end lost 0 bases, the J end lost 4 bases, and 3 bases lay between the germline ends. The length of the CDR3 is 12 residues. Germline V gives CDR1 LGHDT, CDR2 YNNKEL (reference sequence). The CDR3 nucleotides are TGTGCCAGCAGCCAAGATGCCACTGAAGCTTTCTTT. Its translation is CASSQDATEAFF.

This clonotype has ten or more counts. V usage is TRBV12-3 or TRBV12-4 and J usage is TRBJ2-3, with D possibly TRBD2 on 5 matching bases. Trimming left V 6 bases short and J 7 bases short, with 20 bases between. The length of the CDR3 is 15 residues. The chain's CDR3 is CASSPPGVQHNTQYF. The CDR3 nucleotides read TGTGCCAGCAGCCCCCCCGGGGTGCAACACAATACGCAGTATTTT.

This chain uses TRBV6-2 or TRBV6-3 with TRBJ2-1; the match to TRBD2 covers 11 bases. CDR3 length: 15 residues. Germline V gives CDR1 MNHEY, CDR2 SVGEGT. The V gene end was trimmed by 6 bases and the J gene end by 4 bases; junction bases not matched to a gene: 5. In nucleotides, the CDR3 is TGTGCCAGCAGATCAGCTAGCGGGGGGTACAATGAGCAGTTCTTC. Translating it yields CASRSASGGYNEQFF.

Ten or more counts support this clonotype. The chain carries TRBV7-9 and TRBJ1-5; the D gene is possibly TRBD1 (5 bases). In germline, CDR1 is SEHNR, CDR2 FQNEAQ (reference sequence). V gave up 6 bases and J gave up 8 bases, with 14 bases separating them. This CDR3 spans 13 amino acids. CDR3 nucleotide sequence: TGTGCCAGCAGTGACAGCGCCCTGGAGCCCCAGCATTTT. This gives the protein CASSDSALEPQHF.

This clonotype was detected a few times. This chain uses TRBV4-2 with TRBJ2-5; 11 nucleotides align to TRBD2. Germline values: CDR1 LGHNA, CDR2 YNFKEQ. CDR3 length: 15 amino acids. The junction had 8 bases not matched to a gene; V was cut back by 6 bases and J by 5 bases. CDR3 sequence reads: CASSRISGGVETQYF. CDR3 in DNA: TGTGCCAGCAGTAGAATTAGCGGGGGGGTCGAGACCCAGTACTTC.